The count of the clone carrying this T cell receptor beta chain is one. This entry belongs to a study of blood T cell repertoires in COVID-19. Background on the study: T cells, B-cell-depleted T cells, or PBMCs supplied cDNA or gDNA.

Assay: immunoSEQ multiplex PCR; the TCRdb copy retains only in-frame clones and omits some. This repertoire shows around 250,000 clones, around 88% found once; its top ten account for 1.2%. Participants came from roughly 25 US areas, aged about 18 to 89 years. This CDR3 is built from 14 residues. The germline V gene encodes CDR1 SGHVS and CDR2 FQNEAQ. The germline V and J ends were trimmed by 1 base and 5 bases, with 10 bases remaining between them. This receptor was taken from a woman in her thirties or forties with acute COVID-19. Sequenced: PBMCs or T cells enriched from blood (not recorded which). The rearrangement uses TRBV7-8 and TRBJ2-3; D is perhaps TRBD2 (6 bases). This CDR3 is CASSLEVGRDTQYF. The CDR3, as DNA: TGTGCCAGCAGCTTAGAAGTCGGGAGAGATACGCAGTATTTT.